Shown below are 20 T cell receptor beta chains from a single sample sequenced in a study of T cells after yellow fever vaccination. Each CDR3 protein gets one entry after TCRdb re-called the 5' RACE reads with MiXCR. The profile covers approximately 150,000 distinct CDR3 sequences, with roughly 8.2% appearing a single time and around 0.73% taken by the ten largest. Here the sequenced sample was CD4+ T cells sorted from PBMCs, taken 5 days after the yellow fever booster vaccination. These receptors all come from a man younger than 40 who received the YFV17D yellow fever vaccine.

In regard to this clonotype: A single base separates this from a much larger clone, so it may be a read error. The V gene is TRBV7-2, the J gene TRBJ2-7; 7 nucleotides match TRBD2. V was clipped by 1 base and J by 4 bases; unmatched bases: 7. Per the germline V gene, CDR1 is SGHTA and CDR2 is FQGNSA. The CDR3 contains 15 residues. The CDR3 DNA reads TGTGCCAGCAGCTTAGAGGCGGGAGCCCAGTACGAGCAGTACTTC. Amino acids: CASSLEAGAQYEQYF.

About this clonotype itself: This may come from a read error, since a much larger clone is one base off. The chain carries TRBV4-1 and TRBJ1-1; a possible D gene is TRBD1 (6 bases). V was trimmed by 3 bases and J by 1 base, leaving 9 bases between them. CDR1 is MGHRA, CDR2 YSYEKL, per germline. The CDR3 runs to 14 residues. The CDR3 sequence is CASSQGDKNTEAFF. CDR3 DNA: TGCGCCAGCAGCCAGGGGGACAAGAACACTGAAGCTTTCTTT.

This clonotype was picked up many times. The chain employs TRBV5-1 and TRBJ1-1, with D uncertain. CDR1 and CDR2 from the germline V gene are SGHRS and YFSETQ. Trimming stripped 0 bases from V and 5 bases from J, with 11 bases between. CDR3 length: 14 residues. The CDR3 bases are TGCGCCAGCAGCTTGGAGGCGCCGGGGACTGAAGCTTTCTTT. Protein product: CASSLEAPGTEAFF.

This clonotype was seen ten or more times. The chain recombines TRBV20-1 with TRBJ2-2; D may be TRBD1 (6 bases). CDR1 and CDR2 from the germline V gene are DFQATT and SNEGSKA (reference sequence). The V end was cut by 5 bases, the J end by 2 bases, with 9 bases between. There are 13 residues in the CDR3. The CDR3 region has the DNA TGCAGTGCTCAACAGGGAAACACCGGGGAGCTGTTTTTT. This sequence encodes CSAQQGNTGELFF.

This clonotype came up many times. The chain uses TRBV20-1 and TRBJ1-4; the D gene is possibly TRBD1 (6 bases). V dropped 3 bases and J dropped 6 bases, with 14 bases sitting between them. The CDR3 contains 14 residues. Looked up from germline, CDR1 is DFQATT and CDR2 is SNEGSKA (reference sequence). CDR3 protein: CSAREDSPHEKLFF. The CDR3 DNA is TGCAGTGCTAGGGAGGACAGTCCCCATGAAAAACTGTTTTTT.

There are many counts of this clonotype. J is TRBJ2-5 and V is TRBV5-4; TRBD2 matches at 8 bases. Germline CDR1 is SGHNT and CDR2 is YYREEE (reference sequence). The V and J ends lost 4 bases and 1 base, in that order; junction bases with no gene match: 0. This CDR3 spans 13 amino acids. As DNA, the CDR3 is TGTGCCAGCAGCGGGACTAGCCAAGAGACCCAGTACTTC. Protein sequence: CASSGTSQETQYF.

The table lists this clonotype with many counts. The chain has TRBV5-8 and TRBJ2-7; no clear D. There are 15 residues in the CDR3. Per the germline V gene, CDR1 is SGHTS and CDR2 is YDEGEE. Trimming took off 2 bases at V and 6 bases at J, with 18 bases between the two ends. The CDR3: CASSFGRMNTVEQYF. For the CDR3, the DNA is TGTGCCAGCAGCTTCGGCAGGATGAATACCGTCGAGCAGTACTTC.

This clonotype has a handful of counts. Its ends do not fully match the called genes, so a read error is possible. The rearrangement links TRBV12-3 or TRBV12-4 to TRBJ2-7; the match to TRBD1 covers 7 bases. The CDR3 is made up of 13 amino acids. The chain's CDR3 is CASSLAQGGEKYF. For the CDR3, the DNA is TGTGCCAGCAGTTTAGCGCAAGGGGGCGAGAAGTACTTC.

The sample holds many counts of this clonotype. This chain uses TRBV10-3 with TRBJ2-3; 11 positions match TRBD2. Germline CDR1 is ENHRY and CDR2 is SYGVKD. The trim removed 0 bases at V and 5 bases at J, leaving 7 bases unmatched. The CDR3 covers 17 residues. The CDR3 protein is CAISESALAGGGDTQYF. For the CDR3, the DNA is TGTGCCATCAGTGAGTCTGCCCTAGCGGGGGGTGGAGATACGCAGTATTTT.

This clonotype was detected a few times. J is TRBJ1-6 and V is TRBV20-1; tentatively, D is TRBD1 (6 bases). V lost 6 bases, J lost 9 bases, and 18 bases lay in between. Per the germline V gene, CDR1 is DFQATT and CDR2 is SNEGSKA (reference sequence). CDR3 length: 14 amino acids. CDR3 in DNA: TGCAGTGCGACAATAGACAGGAATGGTTCACCCCTCCACTTT. It translates to CSATIDRNGSPLHF.

This clonotype was found many times. The chain is built from TRBV5-6 and TRBJ1-1; no clear D gene. V lost 0 bases and J lost 6, with 12 bases in between. Germline V gene lookup returns CDR1 SGHDT and CDR2 YYEEEE. CDR3 length equals 14 residues. This CDR3 is CASSLVGGFAEAFF. The CDR3 region has the DNA TGTGCCAGCAGCTTGGTCGGCGGGTTCGCTGAAGCTTTCTTT.

In its sample, this clonotype was seen many times. The chain joins TRBV20-1 to TRBJ1-2; D gene ambiguous. CDR1 and CDR2 (germline): DFQATT, SNEGSKA (reference sequence). The V end lost 7 bases, the J end lost 2 bases, and 8 bases lay between the germline ends. The CDR3 consists of 11 residues. CDR3 sequence (DNA): TGCAGTGGAGGATCGAACTATGGCTACACCTTC. This encodes CSGGSNYGYTF.

This clonotype was detected ten times or more. V is TRBV7-2 and J is TRBJ2-7; D perhaps matches TRBD2 (5 bases). The length of the CDR3 is 14 residues. CDR1 SGHTA and CDR2 FQGNSA come from the germline V gene. V lost 5 bases, J lost 3 bases, and 14 bases lay in between. CDR3 nucleotides: TGTGCCAGCAGCCGTATTGGGGAGAACTACGAGCAGTACTTC. The encoded protein is CASSRIGENYEQYF.

This sequence joins TRBV7-2 and TRBJ2-1; TRBD2 agrees at 8 bases. The CDR3 sequence is 16 residues long. V shed 4 bases and J 6 bases; nucleotides not matched to a gene: 11. Per germline, CDR1 SGHTA and CDR2 FQGNSA. The CDR3 sequence: CASSSVPTSVFNEQFF. CDR3 nucleotides: TGTGCCAGCAGCTCAGTGCCGACTAGCGTTTTCAATGAGCAGTTCTTC.

This clonotype has a count of ten or more. J is TRBJ2-5 and V is TRBV12-3 or TRBV12-4, with 15 bases that match TRBD2. Trimming at V came to 3 bases and at J to 0 bases, leaving 2 bases not matched to a gene. The CDR3 is 17 residues long. CDR3 region: CASSFGTSGRYQETQYF. CDR3 sequence (DNA): TGTGCCAGCAGTTTCGGGACTAGCGGGAGGTACCAAGAGACCCAGTACTTC.

This clonotype was counted at least ten times. V is TRBV19 and J is TRBJ2-3, with D possibly being TRBD1 (5 bases). Germline V gene data show CDR1 as LNHDA and CDR2 as SQIVND (reference sequence). The CDR3 is made up of 13 amino acids. This CDR3 is CATVGVSTDTQYF. Here the CDR3 DNA reads TGTGCTACGGTAGGGGTTAGCACAGATACGCAGTATTTT.

The sample holds many counts of this clonotype. V usage is TRBV20-1 and J usage is TRBJ1-5; a possible D gene is TRBD1 (5 bases). V shed 1 base and J shed 1 base, with 8 bases lying between them. The CDR3 consists of 14 residues. Germline V gene sequence: CDR1 DFQATT, CDR2 SNEGSKA (reference sequence). For the CDR3, the DNA is TGCAGTGCTAGAGCCGGGACGAGCAATCAGCCCCAGCATTTT. As protein: CSARAGTSNQPQHF.

This clonotype has ten or more counts. V is TRBV20-1 and J is TRBJ2-4, with D maybe TRBD2 (7 bases). CDR1 and CDR2 from the germline V gene are DFQATT and SNEGSKA (reference sequence). The CDR3 is 13 residues long. V was trimmed by 6 bases and J by 6 bases, leaving 15 bases between them. CDR3 loop: CSARGGGGNIQYF. The CDR3 region has the DNA TGCAGTGCCCGCGGGGGAGGGGGAAACATTCAGTACTTC.

This clonotype was detected ten times or more. This chain connects TRBV7-2 to TRBJ2-1; TRBD2 matches 12 bases. V lost 5 bases to trimming and J lost 9 bases; unmatched junction nucleotides: 8. Germline V gene data show CDR1 as SGHTA and CDR2 as FQGNSA. This CDR3 is 15 amino acids long. CDR3 residues: CASSPTSGRGGEQFF. DNA for the CDR3: TGTGCCAGCAGCCCGACTAGCGGGAGAGGGGGTGAGCAGTTCTTC.

This clonotype has ten or more counts. The genes are TRBV20-1 and TRBJ2-3; D not resolved. The length of the CDR3 is 12 residues. The V end lost 5 bases, the J end lost 5 bases, and 11 bases lay between the germline ends. Germline V gene data show CDR1 as DFQATT and CDR2 as SNEGSKA (reference sequence). The CDR3 nucleotides read TGCAGTGCTCCTACTTATAGAGATACGCAGTATTTT. Protein: CSAPTYRDTQYF.